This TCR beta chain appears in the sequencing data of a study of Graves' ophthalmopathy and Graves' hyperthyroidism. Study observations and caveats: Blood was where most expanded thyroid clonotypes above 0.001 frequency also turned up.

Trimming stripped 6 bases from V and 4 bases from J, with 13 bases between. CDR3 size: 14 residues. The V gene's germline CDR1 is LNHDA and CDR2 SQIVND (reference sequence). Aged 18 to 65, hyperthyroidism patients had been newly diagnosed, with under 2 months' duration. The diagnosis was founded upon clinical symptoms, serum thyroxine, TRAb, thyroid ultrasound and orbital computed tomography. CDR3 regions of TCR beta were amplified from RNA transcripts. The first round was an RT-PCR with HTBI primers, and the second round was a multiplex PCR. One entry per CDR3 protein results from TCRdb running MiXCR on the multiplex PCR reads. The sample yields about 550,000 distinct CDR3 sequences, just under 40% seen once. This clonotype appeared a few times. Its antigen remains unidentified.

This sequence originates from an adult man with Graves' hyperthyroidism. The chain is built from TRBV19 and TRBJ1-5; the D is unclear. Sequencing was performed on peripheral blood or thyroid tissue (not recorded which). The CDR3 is CASRVVDGNQPQHF. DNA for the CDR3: TGTGCCAGTAGGGTCGTGGACGGTAATCAGCCCCAGCATTTT.